The 6 T cell receptor beta chains below were found in one sample sequenced in a study of glioma-infiltrating T cells. TCR alpha and beta CDR3 regions were amplified from RNA using iRepertoire nested multiplex PCR. TCRdb ran MiXCR on the multiplex PCR reads and lists one entry per CDR3 protein. The data contain about 22,000 distinct CDR3 sequences, just under 25% of them singletons. Sequenced input: glioma tissue, nonneoplastic brain tissue, or PBMCs (not recorded which). These receptors were collected from a human donor with low-grade glioma or glioblastoma, undergoing nonglioma brain surgery, or in good health (not recorded which).

V usage is TRBV7-3 and J usage is TRBJ2-1; D not resolved. V lost 5 bases to trimming and J lost 6 bases, with 20 bases between them. Germline CDR1 is SGHTA and CDR2 is FQGTGA. The CDR3 covers 16 residues. CDR3 region: CASSPQGPAGGNEQFF. The CDR3 nucleotides are TGTGCCAGCAGCCCGCAAGGGCCGGCAGGTGGCAATGAGCAGTTCTTC.

In its sample, this clonotype was seen many times. This chain connects TRBV28 to TRBJ1-1; D ambiguous. The CDR3 sequence is 16 residues long. V lost 6 bases, J lost 0 bases, and 17 bases lay in between. Germline CDR1 MDHEN, CDR2 SYDVKM. CDR3 DNA: TGTGCCAGCAGATCTCACCGGACGGCTATGAACACTGAAGCTTTCTTT. Amino acid sequence: CASRSHRTAMNTEAFF.

Details on this clonotype: A much bigger clone sits one base away, suggesting this may be a read error. V and J are TRBV7-8 and TRBJ2-1; possibly TRBD2 for D (6 bases). The CDR3 is made up of 16 amino acids. Germline V gene sequence: CDR1 SGHVS, CDR2 FQNEAQ. The CDR3 DNA reads as TGTGCCAGCAGCTTAGGGACGGGGGTTGGGTACAATAAGCAGTTCTTC. As protein: CASSLGTGVGYNKQFF.

As to this clonotype: It may be a read error: a sequence one base away is much more abundant. The chain combines TRBV6-6 with TRBJ2-7; D possibly corresponds to TRBD1 (6 bases). This CDR3 is 15 amino acids long. Trimming took 6 bases from V and 5 from J, leaving 20 bases between them. Germline CDR1 MNHNY, CDR2 SVGAGI (reference sequence). In DNA form, the CDR3 reads TGTGCCAGCAGAAGAGACAGGCCCAGTATCCACGAGCAGTACTTC. Translating gives CASRRDRPSIHEQYF.

For this clonotype: A read error may explain this, as a much larger clone is one base away. The chain employs TRBV6-1 and TRBJ1-2, with 9 bases identical to TRBD1. CDR1 MNHNS and CDR2 SASEGT come from the germline V gene. V was pared by 6 bases and J by 6 bases, with 14 bases of the junction left unmatched. CDR3 size: 16 residues. The CDR3 sequence: CASRESGNRGRDGYTF. The CDR3 DNA reads as TGTGCCAGCAGGGAGTCGGGTAACAGGGGGCGCGATGGCTACACCTTC.

This clonotype was detected ten times or more. V is TRBV20-1 and J is TRBJ1-6, with D unclear. This CDR3 has 13 amino acids. Germline CDR1 DFQATT, CDR2 SNEGSKA (reference sequence). V was shortened by 4 bases and J by 7 bases, with 11 bases between the two germline ends. This CDR3 reads CSANGPENSPLHF. DNA of the CDR3: TGCAGTGCTAATGGGCCAGAGAATTCACCCCTCCACTTT.